This T cell receptor beta chain originates from a study of blood T cell repertoires in COVID-19. In the study overall: T cells, B-cell-depleted T cells, or PBMCs provided the cDNA or gDNA that served as material.

The trim removed 7 bases at V and 2 bases at J, leaving 6 bases unmatched. The CDR3 contains 15 residues. Germline V gene lookup returns CDR1 MNHEY and CDR2 SMNVEV (reference sequence). As handled by the study authors: Estimates of nucleated cell counts were drawn from the amplification of reference gene primers. Libraries were prepared by immunoSEQ multiplex PCR; TCRdb keeps only in-frame clonotypes and omits some of them. The V and J calls and clone size are taken from that table; D and trimming were inferred from the DNA. Among 350,000 to 400,000 clones listed, approximately 87% were seen once. Participant age was roughly 18 to 100 years, and participants resided in fewer than 30 US areas. Clinical history as reported by participants underpinned cohort assignment. A few counts support this clone.

Sequencing was performed on PBMCs or T cells enriched from blood (not recorded which). This chain joins TRBV27 and TRBJ2-1, with TRBD2 identical over 9 bases. The TCR was taken from a woman aged 25 to 39 with acute COVID-19. CDR3 loop: CASTPIAGAYNEQFF. The CDR3 region has the DNA TGTGCCAGCACCCCCATAGCGGGAGCCTACAATGAGCAGTTCTTC.